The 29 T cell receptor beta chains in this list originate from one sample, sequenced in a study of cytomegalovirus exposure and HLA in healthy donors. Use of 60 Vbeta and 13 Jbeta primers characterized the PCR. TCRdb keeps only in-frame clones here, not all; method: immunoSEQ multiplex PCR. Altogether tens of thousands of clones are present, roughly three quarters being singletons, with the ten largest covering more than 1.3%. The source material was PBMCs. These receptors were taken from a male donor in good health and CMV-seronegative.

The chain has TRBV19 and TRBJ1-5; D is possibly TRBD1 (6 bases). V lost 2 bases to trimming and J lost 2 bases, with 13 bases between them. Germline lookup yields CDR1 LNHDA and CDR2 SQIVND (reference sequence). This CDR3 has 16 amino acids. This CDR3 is CASSISGGAGNQPQHF. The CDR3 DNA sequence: TGTGCCAGTAGTATAAGCGGGGGCGCCGGCAATCAGCCCCAGCATTTT.

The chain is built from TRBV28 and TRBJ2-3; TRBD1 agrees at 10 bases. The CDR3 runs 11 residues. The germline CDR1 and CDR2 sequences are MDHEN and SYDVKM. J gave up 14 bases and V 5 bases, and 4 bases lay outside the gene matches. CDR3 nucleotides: TGTGCCAGCAGTAGGGGACAGGGGCCGTATTTT. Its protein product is CASSRGQGPYF.

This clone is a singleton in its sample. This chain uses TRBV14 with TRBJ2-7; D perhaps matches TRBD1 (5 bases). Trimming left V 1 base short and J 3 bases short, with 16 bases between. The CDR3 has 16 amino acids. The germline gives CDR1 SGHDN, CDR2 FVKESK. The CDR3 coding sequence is TGTGCCAGCAGCCAAGGGATAGGGGTACACAACTACGAGCAGTACTTC. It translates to CASSQGIGVHNYEQYF.

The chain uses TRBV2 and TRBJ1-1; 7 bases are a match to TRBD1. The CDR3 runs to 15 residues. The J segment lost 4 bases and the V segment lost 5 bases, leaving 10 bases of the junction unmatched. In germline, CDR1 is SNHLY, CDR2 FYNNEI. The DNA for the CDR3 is TGTGCCAGCAGTCGAGAGACAGGGTTTGGCACTGAAGCTTTCTTT. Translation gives CASSRETGFGTEAFF.

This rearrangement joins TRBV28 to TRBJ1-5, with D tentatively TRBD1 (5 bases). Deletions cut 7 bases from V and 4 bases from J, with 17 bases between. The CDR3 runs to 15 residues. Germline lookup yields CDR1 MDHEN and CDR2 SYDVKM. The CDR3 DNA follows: TGTGCCAGCATCTCCGGCTGGGGCGTGAATCAGCCCCAGCATTTT. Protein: CASISGWGVNQPQHF.

The CDR3 loop reads CATSRQAGRGTEAFF. CDR3 nucleotide sequence: TGTGCCACCAGCAGGCAAGCAGGACGGGGAACTGAAGCTTTCTTT. This chain joins TRBV15 and TRBJ1-1, with no clear D. Germline V gene data show CDR1 as LNHNV and CDR2 as YYDKDF (reference sequence). The CDR3 has 15 amino acids. V was cut by 3 bases and J by 5 bases, with 16 bases left in between.

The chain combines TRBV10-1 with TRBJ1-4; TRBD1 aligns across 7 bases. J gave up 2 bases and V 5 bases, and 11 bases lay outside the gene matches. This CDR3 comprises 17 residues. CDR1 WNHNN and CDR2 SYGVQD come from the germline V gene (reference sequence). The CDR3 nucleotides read TGCGCCAGCAGTATTCAGGGGGTATATGGGACTAATGAAAAACTGTTTTTT. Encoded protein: CASSIQGVYGTNEKLFF.

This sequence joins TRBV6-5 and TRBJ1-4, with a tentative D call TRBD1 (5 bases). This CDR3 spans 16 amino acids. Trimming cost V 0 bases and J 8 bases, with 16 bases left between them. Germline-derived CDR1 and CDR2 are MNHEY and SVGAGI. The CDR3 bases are TGTGCCAGCAGTTACTCCGCCGGGGGGGGAGGCGAAAAACTGTTTTTT. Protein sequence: CASSYSAGGGGEKLFF.

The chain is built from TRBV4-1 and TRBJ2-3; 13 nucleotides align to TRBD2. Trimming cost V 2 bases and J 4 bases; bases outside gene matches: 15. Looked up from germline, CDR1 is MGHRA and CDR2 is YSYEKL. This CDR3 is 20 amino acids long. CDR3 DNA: TGCGCCAGCAGCCAATGGGGACTAGCGGGAAGCACAGGGGGCGCAGATACGCAGTATTTT. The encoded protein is CASSQWGLAGSTGGADTQYF.

CDR3 in DNA: TGTGCCAGTAGAACCGGACAGGGGATCTCTGGGGCCAACGTCCTGACTTTC. This gives the protein CASRTGQGISGANVLTF. The chain couples TRBV19 to TRBJ2-6; 9 nucleotides align to TRBD1. The ends lost 6 bases at V and 0 bases at J; junction bases unmatched: 6. The CDR3 runs 17 residues. CDR1 is LNHDA and CDR2 is SQIVND in the germline V gene (reference sequence). The full variable domain, its missing parts supplied by reference TRBV19 and TRBJ2-6, is DGGITQSPKYLFRKEGQNVTLSCEQNLNHDAMYWYRQDPGQGLRLIYYSQIVNDFQKGDIAEGYSVSREKKESFPLTVTSAQKNPTAFYLCASRTGQGISGANVLTFGAGSRLTVL.

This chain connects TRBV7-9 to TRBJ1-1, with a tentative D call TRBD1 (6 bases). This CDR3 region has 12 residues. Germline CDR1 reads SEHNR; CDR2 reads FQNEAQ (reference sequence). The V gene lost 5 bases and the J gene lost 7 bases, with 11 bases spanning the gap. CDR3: CASSPGASEAFF. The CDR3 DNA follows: TGTGCCAGCAGCCCAGGGGCGAGTGAAGCTTTCTTT.

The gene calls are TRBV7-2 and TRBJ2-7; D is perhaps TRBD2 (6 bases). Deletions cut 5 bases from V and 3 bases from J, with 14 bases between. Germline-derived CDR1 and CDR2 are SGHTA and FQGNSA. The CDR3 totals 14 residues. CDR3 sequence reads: CASSPETRGYEQYF. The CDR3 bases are TGTGCCAGCAGCCCAGAGACTAGAGGCTACGAGCAGTACTTC.

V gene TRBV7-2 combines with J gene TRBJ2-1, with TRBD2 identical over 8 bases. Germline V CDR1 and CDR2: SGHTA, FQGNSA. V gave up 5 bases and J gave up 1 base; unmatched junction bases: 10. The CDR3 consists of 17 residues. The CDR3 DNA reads TGTGCCAGCAGCCTGGCCTCACTAGCGGCGTCCTACAATGAGCAGTTCTTC. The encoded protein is CASSLASLAASYNEQFF.

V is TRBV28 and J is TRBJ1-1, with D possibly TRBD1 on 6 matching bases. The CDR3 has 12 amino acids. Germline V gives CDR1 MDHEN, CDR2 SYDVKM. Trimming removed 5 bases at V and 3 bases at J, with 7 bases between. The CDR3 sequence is CASSKGDTEAFF. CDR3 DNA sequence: TGTGCCAGCAGTAAGGGGGACACTGAAGCTTTCTTT.

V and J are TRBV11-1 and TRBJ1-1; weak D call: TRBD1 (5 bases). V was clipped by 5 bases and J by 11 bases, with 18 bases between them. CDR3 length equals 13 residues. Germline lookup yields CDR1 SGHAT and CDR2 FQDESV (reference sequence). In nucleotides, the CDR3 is TGTGCCAGCAGCCGTGACCGGGACTCTGGCGCTTTCTTT. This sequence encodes CASSRDRDSGAFF.

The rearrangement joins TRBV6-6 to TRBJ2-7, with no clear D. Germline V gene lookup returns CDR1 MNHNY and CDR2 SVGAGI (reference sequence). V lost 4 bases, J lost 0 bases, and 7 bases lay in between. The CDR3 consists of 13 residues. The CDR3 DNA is TGTGCCAGCAGTTCCAGGCACTCCTACGAGCAGTACTTC. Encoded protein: CASSSRHSYEQYF.

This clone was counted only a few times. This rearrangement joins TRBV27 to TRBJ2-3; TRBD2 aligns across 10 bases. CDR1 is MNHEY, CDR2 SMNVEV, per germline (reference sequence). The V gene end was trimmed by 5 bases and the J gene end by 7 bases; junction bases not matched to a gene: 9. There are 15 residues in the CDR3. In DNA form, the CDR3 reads TGTGCCAGCAGTAGCCTAGCGGGAGTTAAGTATACGCAGTATTTT. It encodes CASSSLAGVKYTQYF.

CDR3 nucleotide sequence: TGTGCCAGCAGCTCCGGACAGGGATCCTACGAGCAGTACTTC. Translation: CASSSGQGSYEQYF. The chain carries TRBV7-9 and TRBJ2-7, with TRBD1 matching over 8 bases. Germline CDR1 and CDR2: SEHNR and FQNEAQ (reference sequence). After removal of 4 bases from V and 1 base from J, the junction contained 3 bases not matched to a gene. The CDR3 length is 14 residues.

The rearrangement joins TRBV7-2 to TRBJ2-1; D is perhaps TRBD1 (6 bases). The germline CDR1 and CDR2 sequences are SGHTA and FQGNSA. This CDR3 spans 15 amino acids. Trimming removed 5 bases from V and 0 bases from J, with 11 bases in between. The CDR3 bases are TGTGCCAGCAGCGTGCAGGGGAGCTCCTACAATGAGCAGTTCTTC. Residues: CASSVQGSSYNEQFF.

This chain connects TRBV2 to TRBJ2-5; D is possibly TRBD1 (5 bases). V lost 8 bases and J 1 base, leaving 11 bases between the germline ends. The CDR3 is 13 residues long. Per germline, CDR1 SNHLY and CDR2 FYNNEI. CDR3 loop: CASVGHFQETQYF. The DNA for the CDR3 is TGTGCCAGCGTTGGACACTTCCAAGAGACCCAGTACTTC.

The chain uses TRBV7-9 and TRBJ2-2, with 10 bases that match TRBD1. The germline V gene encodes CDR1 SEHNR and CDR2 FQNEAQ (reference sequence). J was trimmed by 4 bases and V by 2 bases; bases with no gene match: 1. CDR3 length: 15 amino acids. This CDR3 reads CASSLWTGGTGELFF. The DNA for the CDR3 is TGTGCCAGCAGCTTATGGACAGGGGGCACCGGGGAGCTGTTTTTT.

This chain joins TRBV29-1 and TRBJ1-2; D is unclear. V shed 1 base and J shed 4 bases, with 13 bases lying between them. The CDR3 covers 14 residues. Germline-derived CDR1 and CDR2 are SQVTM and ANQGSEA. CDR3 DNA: TGCAGCGTTGAAGCAGTCTCTCTCCTCTATGGCTACACCTTC. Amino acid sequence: CSVEAVSLLYGYTF.

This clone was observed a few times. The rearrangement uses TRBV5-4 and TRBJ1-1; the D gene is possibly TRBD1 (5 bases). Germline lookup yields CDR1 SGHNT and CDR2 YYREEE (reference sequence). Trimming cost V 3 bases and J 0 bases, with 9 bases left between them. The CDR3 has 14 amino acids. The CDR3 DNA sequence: TGTGCCAGCAGCTCTGACAGTTTGAACACTGAAGCTTTCTTT. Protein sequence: CASSSDSLNTEAFF.

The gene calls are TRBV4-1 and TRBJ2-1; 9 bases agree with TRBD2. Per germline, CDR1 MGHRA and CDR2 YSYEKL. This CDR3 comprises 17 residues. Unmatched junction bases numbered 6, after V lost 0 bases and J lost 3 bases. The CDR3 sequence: CASSQDSLAGYYNEQFF. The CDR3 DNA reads TGCGCCAGCAGCCAAGATTCCCTAGCGGGGTACTACAATGAGCAGTTCTTC.

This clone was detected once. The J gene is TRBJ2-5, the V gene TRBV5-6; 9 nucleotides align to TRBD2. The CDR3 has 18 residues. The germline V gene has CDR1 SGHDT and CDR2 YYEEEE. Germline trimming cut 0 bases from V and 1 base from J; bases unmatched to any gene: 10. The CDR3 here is CASSLGGRLAGTQETQYF. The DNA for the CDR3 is TGTGCCAGCAGCTTGGGAGGGCGGCTAGCGGGGACCCAAGAGACCCAGTACTTC.

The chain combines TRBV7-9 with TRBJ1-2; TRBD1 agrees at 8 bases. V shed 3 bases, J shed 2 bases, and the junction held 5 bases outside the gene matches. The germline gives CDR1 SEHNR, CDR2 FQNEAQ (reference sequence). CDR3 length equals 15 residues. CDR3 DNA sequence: TGTGCCAGCAGCTTGCAGGGGGCTTCGAACTATGGCTACACCTTC. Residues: CASSLQGASNYGYTF.

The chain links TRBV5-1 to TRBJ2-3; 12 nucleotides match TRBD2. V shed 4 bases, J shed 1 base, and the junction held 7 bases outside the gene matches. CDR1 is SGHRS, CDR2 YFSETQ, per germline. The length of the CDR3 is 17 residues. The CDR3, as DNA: TGCGCCAGCAGCCCCCGGACTAGCGGGGCAGGCACAGATACGCAGTATTTT. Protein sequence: CASSPRTSGAGTDTQYF.

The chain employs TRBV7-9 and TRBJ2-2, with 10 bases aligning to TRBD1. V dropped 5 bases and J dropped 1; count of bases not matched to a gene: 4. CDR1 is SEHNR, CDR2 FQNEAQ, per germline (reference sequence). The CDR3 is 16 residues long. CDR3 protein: CASSPRDRGNTGELFF. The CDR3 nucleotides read TGTGCCAGCAGCCCCCGGGACAGGGGGAACACCGGGGAGCTGTTTTTT.

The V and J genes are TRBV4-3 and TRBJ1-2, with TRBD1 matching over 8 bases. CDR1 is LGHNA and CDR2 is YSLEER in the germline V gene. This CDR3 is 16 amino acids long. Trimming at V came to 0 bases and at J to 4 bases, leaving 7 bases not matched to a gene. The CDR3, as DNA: TGCGCCAGCAGCCAAGATATTACAGGGGGAGGCTATGGCTACACCTTC. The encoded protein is CASSQDITGGGYGYTF.